A selection of T cell receptor beta chains follows, all from one sample in a study of T cell responses to AZD1222 COVID-19 vaccine. The data were produced by immunoSEQ multiplex PCR, yet TCRdb's version contains in-frame clones alone and is incomplete. The table lists more than 85,000 clones, just under 90% of them singletons. The sequencing here drew on peripheral blood, taken on day 0 of AZD1222 vaccination. The receptor set was obtained from an adult in good health. Each CDR3 is given with its conserved first and last residue. D genes are given only for firm matches. Clone size is not always given. Where it is, it says once, few, many or a class for expanded clones.

V,size,D,J,CDR3,DNA
TRBV7-9,once,.,TRBJ2-7,CASSSPGGEQYF,TGTGCCAGCAGCTCCCCCGGGGGAGAGCAGTACTTC
TRBV30,.,.,TRBJ1-5,CAWSVFGQPQHF,TGTGCCTGGAGTGTTTTTGGTCAGCCCCAGCATTTT
TRBV7-2,.,TRBD2,TRBJ2-2,CASSLRTSGGAAGELFF,TGTGCCAGCAGCTTAAGGACTAGCGGGGGGGCCGCCGGGGAGCTGTTTTTT
TRBV6-4,.,TRBD1,TRBJ1-1,CASSDDRGTEAFF,TGTGCCAGCAGCGATGACAGGGGCACTGAAGCTTTCTTT
TRBV7-9,.,.,TRBJ1-2,CASSSHQRGDRGRGGGYTF,TGTGCCAGCAGCTCTCATCAACGTGGGGACCGGGGGCGCGGAGGGGGCTACACCTTC
TRBV6-4,.,TRBD1,TRBJ1-2,CASSADTGAYGYTF,TGTGCCAGCAGTGCCGATACAGGGGCCTATGGCTACACCTTC
TRBV4-3,.,.,TRBJ1-4,CASSQAGSSGKLFF,TGCGCCAGCAGCCAGGCGGGGTCCAGCGGAAAACTGTTTTTT
TRBV18,.,TRBD2,TRBJ2-2,CASSIAGNTGELFF,TGTGCCAGCTCAATAGCGGGAAACACCGGGGAGCTGTTTTTT
TRBV21-1,.,.,TRBJ1-2,CASSKGTSGTENCGYTF,TGTGCCAGCAGCAAAGGAACCTCCGGGACCGAAAACTGCGGCTACACCTTC
TRBV5-5,.,TRBD1,TRBJ1-6,CASSLTQQGPNSYNSPLHF,TGTGCCAGCAGCCTAACCCAACAGGGGCCGAACTCCTATAATTCACCCCTCCACTTT
TRBV5-1,.,.,TRBJ2-3,CASSLPSKADTQYF,TGCGCCAGCAGCTTGCCTAGTAAGGCAGATACGCAGTATTTT
TRBV19,once,.,TRBJ2-6,CATRTESSGANVLTF,TGTGCCACCAGGACAGAGAGCTCTGGGGCCAACGTCCTGACTTTC
TRBV7-9,.,.,TRBJ1-2,CASSLRRGGYGYTF,TGTGCCAGCAGCTTACGCAGGGGTGGCTATGGCTACACCTTC
TRBV11-2,.,.,TRBJ1-2,CASSATRAYGYTF,TGTGCCAGCAGCGCCACACGAGCCTATGGCTACACCTTC
TRBV7-6,few,.,TRBJ1-1,CASSPASPLNTEAFF,TGTGCCAGCAGCCCGGCTAGTCCCTTGAACACTGAAGCTTTCTTT
TRBV20-1,once,TRBD1,TRBJ1-2,CSVRTGGGYTF,TGCAGTGTTCGGACAGGGGGAGGCTACACCTTC
TRBV5-5,few,.,TRBJ1-1,CASFWGLDSTEAFF,TGTGCCAGCTTTTGGGGCCTAGATAGCACTGAAGCTTTCTTT
TRBV30,few,.,TRBJ1-2,CAWRSARQGPNYGYTF,TGTGCCTGGAGGTCAGCCCGGCAGGGACCAAACTATGGCTACACCTTC
TRBV3-1/TRBV3-2,.,.,TRBJ1-5,CASSQDGHYPNQPQHF,TGTGCCAGCAGCCAAGATGGGCACTACCCGAATCAGCCCCAGCATTTT
TRBV7-3,.,.,TRBJ2-3,CASRISDTQYF,TGTGCCAGCAGGATCTCGGATACGCAGTATTTT
TRBV3-1/TRBV3-2,.,TRBD1,TRBJ1-4,CASSQDPGGNEKLFF,TGTGCCAGCAGCCAAGATCCAGGGGGAAATGAAAAACTGTTTTTT
TRBV6-2/TRBV6-3,.,TRBD2,TRBJ2-5,CASSYSGTKETQYF,TGTGCCAGCAGTTACTCCGGGACTAAAGAGACCCAGTACTTC
TRBV4-3,.,.,TRBJ1-4,CASSHYHEKLFF,TGCGCCAGCAGCCATTATCACGAAAAACTGTTTTTT
TRBV6-2/TRBV6-3,.,.,TRBJ1-4,CASSSIDWRGEKLFF,TGTGCCAGCAGTTCCATAGACTGGAGAGGTGAAAAACTGTTTTTT
TRBV6-2/TRBV6-3,.,TRBD1,TRBJ2-7,CASSYSGTGSHEQYF,TGTGCCAGCAGTTACTCTGGGACAGGGAGCCACGAGCAGTACTTC
TRBV2,.,.,TRBJ1-2,CASSESIRGGYTF,TGTGCCAGCAGTGAGTCGATCCGGGGTGGCTACACCTTC